These 13 T cell receptor beta chains share one sample of origin, sequenced in a study of blood T cell repertoires in COVID-19. Sequencing was performed with immunoSEQ multiplex PCR; in TCRdb, only in-frame clones are kept and a portion is missing. The repertoire has roughly 270,000 clones, roughly 80% of them found once; the top ten carry less than 5.5%. The sample was PBMCs or T cells enriched from blood (not recorded which). Source of these receptors: a man in his forties who had been exposed to COVID-19.

This clone has a handful of counts. The chain has TRBV30 and TRBJ2-1; 10 bases line up with TRBD2. Germline CDR1 GTSNPN, CDR2 SVGIG (reference sequence). The V gene end was trimmed by 3 bases and the J gene end by 9 bases; junction bases not matched to a gene: 5. The CDR3 covers 13 residues. CDR3 amino acids: CAWRASGSGEQFF. In DNA form, the CDR3 reads TGTGCCTGGAGGGCTAGCGGGAGCGGTGAGCAGTTCTTC.

V and J are TRBV24-1 and TRBJ2-7, with D unresolved. Trimming took 4 bases from V and 7 from J, leaving 16 bases between them. The CDR3 extends over 14 amino acids. The germline V gene encodes CDR1 KGHDR and CDR2 SFDVKD. CDR3 in amino acids: CATSDSIGSEEQYF. CDR3 sequence (DNA): TGTGCCACCAGTGACTCAATCGGGTCGGAGGAGCAGTACTTC.

The CDR3 sequence is CASSPTTGGETQYF. The CDR3 DNA reads as TGTGCCAGCAGTCCAACCACAGGGGGAGAGACCCAGTACTTC. The chain couples TRBV27 to TRBJ2-5; TRBD1 aligns across 8 bases. Germline-derived CDR1 and CDR2 are MNHEY and SMNVEV (reference sequence). This CDR3 contains 14 residues. Trimming removed 5 bases from V and 4 bases from J; junction bases left unmatched: 6.

This chain joins TRBV2 and TRBJ2-1, with D perhaps matching TRBD1 (6 bases). Trimming took 7 bases from V and 5 from J, leaving 18 bases between them. Germline V gene sequence: CDR1 SNHLY, CDR2 FYNNEI. CDR3 length: 15 amino acids. The CDR3 nucleotides are TGTGCCAGCAAAAGGACAGAAGTGGTACACAATGAGCAGTTCTTC. It is translated as CASKRTEVVHNEQFF.

The gene calls are TRBV18 and TRBJ1-5, with no clear D. Germline lookup yields CDR1 KGHSH and CDR2 LQKENI. The CDR3 is 14 amino acids. Trimming pared 8 bases from V and 0 bases from J, leaving 11 bases between. The CDR3 nucleotides read TGTGCCAGCACCCCGGGGAATAGCAATCAGCCCCAGCATTTT. Its translation is CASTPGNSNQPQHF. The full variable domain, in which reference TRBV18 and TRBJ1-5 provide the parts outside the CDR3, is NAGVMQNPRHLVRRRGQEARLRCSPMKGHSHVYWYRQLPEEGLKFMVYLQKENIIDESGMPKERFSAEFPKEGPSILRIQQVVRGDSAAYFCASTPGNSNQPQHFGDGTRLSIL.

This chain uses TRBV29-1 with TRBJ1-1; D gene ambiguous. This CDR3 is 13 amino acids long. CDR1 SQVTM and CDR2 ANQGSEA come from the germline V gene. V was clipped by 0 bases and J by 7 bases, with 12 bases between them. The CDR3 protein is CSVEDPRTLEAFF. The CDR3 nucleotides read TGCAGCGTTGAAGATCCCAGGACTCTTGAAGCTTTCTTT.

This chain joins TRBV18 and TRBJ1-3; D not certain. This CDR3 contains 14 residues. The ends were cut back, 0 bases at V and 9 bases at J, with 12 bases in the middle. Germline V lookup: CDR1 KGHSH, CDR2 LQKENI. CDR3 bases: TGTGCCAGCTCACCACCGCGGGATCTAGGCACCATATATTTT. Protein sequence: CASSPPRDLGTIYF.

The chain links TRBV3-1 (or the pseudogene TRBV3-2) to TRBJ2-7, with TRBD2 matching over 10 bases. The CDR3 length is 17 residues. Germline assignment: CDR1 LGHDT and CDR2 YNNKEL (reference sequence). With V trimmed by 1 base and J by 2 bases, 8 bases remained unmatched. CDR3 sequence (DNA): TGTGCCAGCAGCCAAGTTCGGTGGACTAGCGGAACCTACGAGCAGTACTTC. Protein product: CASSQVRWTSGTYEQYF.

J is TRBJ2-1 and V is TRBV9; tentatively, D is TRBD2 (6 bases). The germline V gene encodes CDR1 SGDLS and CDR2 YYNGEE. V lost 4 bases and J lost 3, with 17 bases in between. The CDR3 totals 16 residues. The DNA of the CDR3 is TGTGCCAGCAGCCATCATTGGCGGACTAACTACAATGAGCAGTTCTTC. This gives the protein CASSHHWRTNYNEQFF.

V and J are TRBV2 and TRBJ1-4; D is possibly TRBD1 (5 bases). This CDR3 has 13 residues. The germline gives CDR1 SNHLY, CDR2 FYNNEI. The germline V and J ends were trimmed by 4 bases and 8 bases, with 11 bases remaining between them. The CDR3 coding sequence is TGTGCCAGCAGTGCTCAGGGTCTCGAAAAACTGTTTTTT. Translating gives CASSAQGLEKLFF.

This chain joins TRBV5-6 and TRBJ2-5, with D possibly TRBD2 on 6 matching bases. The CDR3 runs 15 residues. V was shortened by 0 bases and J by 7 bases, with 16 bases between the two germline ends. The V gene's germline CDR1 is SGHDT and CDR2 YYEEEE. CDR3 sequence reads: CASSLVVAARRTQYF. As DNA, the CDR3 is TGTGCCAGCAGCTTGGTGGTAGCGGCCCGTAGGACCCAGTACTTC.

V gene TRBV20-1 combines with J gene TRBJ1-5, with 7 bases lining up with TRBD1. The CDR3 loop spans 14 amino acids. Germline values: CDR1 DFQATT, CDR2 SNEGSKA (reference sequence). V was clipped by 3 bases and J by 4 bases; unmatched bases: 6. This CDR3 reads CSASPDRVNQPQHF. CDR3 in DNA: TGCAGTGCTAGTCCCGACAGGGTGAATCAGCCCCAGCATTTT.

The chain carries TRBV3-1 (or the pseudogene TRBV3-2) and TRBJ1-4, with no clear D. This CDR3 comprises 15 residues. Germline-derived CDR1 and CDR2 are LGHDT and YNNKEL (reference sequence). V lost 2 bases and J 6 bases, leaving 13 bases between the germline ends. CDR3 DNA: TGTGCCAGCAGCCAAAGAGGAGGGAGCCATGAAAAACTGTTTTTT. Translation: CASSQRGGSHEKLFF.